This T cell receptor (beta chain) appears in the sequencing data of a study of blood T cell repertoires in COVID-19. Whole-study context: COVID-19 samples collected from the United States, Italy and Spain covered acute and convalescent phases. The cDNA or gDNA used as material had been derived from T cells, B-cell-depleted T cells, or PBMCs.

This CDR3 region has 14 residues. V lost 0 bases, J lost 8 bases, and 14 bases lay in between. CDR1 is SGHRS and CDR2 is YFSETQ in the germline V gene. Under the authors' procedure: For nucleated cells, counts were estimated from reference gene primer amplification. Clones were read by immunoSEQ multiplex PCR, and TCRdb kept only the in-frame ones, dropping some. The V and J calls and clone size were taken over from that table, and D and trimming were inferred from the DNA. The table has about 110,000 clones, approximately 80% seen once. The sequence came from a woman aged 45-60 years with acute or convalescent COVID-19. The sample consisted of peripheral blood. The chain carries TRBV5-1 and TRBJ1-1, with unresolved D. CDR3 nucleotides: TGCGCCAGCAGCTTGGCTGATCCGGGATCCGAAGCTTTCTTT. Translating it yields CASSLADPGSEAFF.